This is a list of T cell receptor beta chains from one sample in a study of T-cell memory formation after mild COVID-19. TCRdb re-analysed the 5' RACE reads in MiXCR, keeping a single row per CDR3 protein. The table lists 280,000 or so distinct CDR3 sequences, 8.2% of them singletons. The sample was PBMCs or a T cell subset sorted from them (not recorded which). These receptors all stem from a man between 18 and 29 years old who had mild COVID-19 (a few samples of this study predate the infection). Cell type and time point are not known. Both conserved end residues are part of each CDR3. The D gene is left open where the match is weak. Clone sizes are given selectively: once, few, many, or a class where the clone is expanded.

d_call	cdr3_length	v_call	j_call	clone_size	cdr3_nt	cdr3_aa
-	17	TRBV27	TRBJ1-1	-	TGTGCCAGCAGTTTTTTCCCACCAGGACAGTTGAACACTGAAGCTTTCTTT	CASSFFPPGQLNTEAFF
-	15	TRBV4-1	TRBJ2-7	-	TGCGCCAGCAGCCAAGTGGGGCGGAAGAACTACGAGCAGTACTTC	CASSQVGRKNYEQYF
TRBD2	17	TRBV5-5	TRBJ2-3	-	TGTGCCAGCAGCCAGAGACTAGCGGGGGGGCCTAGAGATACGCAGTATTTT	CASSQRLAGGPRDTQYF
-	15	TRBV20-1	TRBJ2-6	-	TGCAGTGCTAGTTCACAGGGTTCTGGGGCCAACGTCCTGACTTTC	CSASSQGSGANVLTF
-	15	TRBV7-9	TRBJ1-3	few	TGTGCCAGCACGGGCCCCGGGGGCCCTGGAAACACCATATATTTT	CASTGPGGPGNTIYF
-	15	TRBV5-1	TRBJ1-2	-	TGCGCCAGCAGCCCAGAACAGGACCTCAACTATGGCTACACCTTC	CASSPEQDLNYGYTF
-	13	TRBV9	TRBJ1-3	few	TGTGCCAGCAGCGCCGGTCGGGGAAACACCATATATTTT	CASSAGRGNTIYF
-	14	TRBV20-1	TRBJ2-5	many	TGCAGTGCTAGAGATGGGGACTACCAAGAGACCCAGTACTTC	CSARDGDYQETQYF
TRBD2	17	TRBV7-3	TRBJ2-1	few	TGTGCCAGCAGCTTACGGGCGGCTAGCGGGGGCTGGGATGAGCAGTTCTTC	CASSLRAASGGWDEQFF
-	14	TRBV5-6	TRBJ1-2	-	TGTGCCAGCAGCTTGTGGACCTTAAACTATGGCTACACCTTC	CASSLWTLNYGYTF
TRBD1	14	TRBV6-5	TRBJ1-2	few	TGTGCCAGCCTGGGGGGGGACAGCCCCTATGGCTACACCTTC	CASLGGDSPYGYTF
TRBD1	15	TRBV19	TRBJ1-5	-	TGTGCCAGTAGTTGGGGACAGCCCTCCAATCAGCCCCAGCATTTT	CASSWGQPSNQPQHF
TRBD1	14	TRBV11-3	TRBJ2-1	-	TGTGCCAGCAGCCTCCGGGACAGTGGCAATGAGCAGTTCTTC	CASSLRDSGNEQFF
-	16	TRBV14	TRBJ2-1	few	TGTGCCAGCAGCCTCAAGCCTCGACTAGCCTACAATGAGCAGTTCTTC	CASSLKPRLAYNEQFF
-	14	TRBV6-5	TRBJ1-6	-	TGTGCCAGCAATCGGATCGGGGTTAGCTCACCCCTCCACTTT	CASNRIGVSSPLHF
-	12	TRBV6-6	TRBJ2-3	-	TGTGCCAGCACTAGCAGGGCAGATACGCAGTATTTT	CASTSRADTQYF
TRBD1	15	TRBV20-1	TRBJ1-5	few	TGCAGTGCTAGAAAGTCCGGGACAGTCAATCAGCCCCAGCATTTT	CSARKSGTVNQPQHF
TRBD2	16	TRBV18	TRBJ2-5	many	TGTGCCAGCTCACCCGGACTAGCGGGGAACCAAGAGACCCAGTACTTC	CASSPGLAGNQETQYF
-	12	TRBV5-1	TRBJ2-3	-	TGCGCCAGCAGCTTGAACTCAGATACGCAGTATTTT	CASSLNSDTQYF
TRBD2	13	TRBV29-1	TRBJ2-3	many	TGCAGCGTGTTACTAGCGGGGACAGATACGCAGTATTTT	CSVLLAGTDTQYF
-	16	TRBV7-9	TRBJ1-3	few	TGTGCCAGCAGCCGCGGCGAGTGGGCCTGGGGAAACACCATATATTTT	CASSRGEWAWGNTIYF
-	17	TRBV7-8	TRBJ2-2	-	TGTGCCAGCAGCTTTCCGGCCAGGGTCGGGAACAACGGGGAGCTGTTTTTT	CASSFPARVGNNGELFF
-	14	TRBV20-1	TRBJ2-2	few	TGCAGTGCCCTGGGACACGAGAACACCGGGGAGCTGTTTTTT	CSALGHENTGELFF
TRBD1	15	TRBV3-1	TRBJ1-1	-	TGTGCCAGCAGCTGGCGCGGACAGGGGATTACTGAAGCTTTCTTT	CASSWRGQGITEAFF
TRBD1	15	TRBV6-5	TRBJ1-2	few	TGTGCCAGCAGTACGGGACAGGGAGTGGTCTATGGCTACACCTTC	CASSTGQGVVYGYTF
-	13	TRBV27	TRBJ2-1	-	TGTGCCAGCAGTTTCGGGGGGCCGGGAGAGCAGTTCTTC	CASSFGGPGEQFF
-	13	TRBV12-3/TRBV12-4	TRBJ2-7	-	TGTGCCAGCAGTCTACAGGGATTCTACGAGCAGTACTTC	CASSLQGFYEQYF
TRBD1	11	TRBV29-1	TRBJ1-2	many	TGCAGCTTGGGGACAGACTATGGCTACACCTTC	CSLGTDYGYTF
-	13	TRBV6-2/TRBV6-3	TRBJ1-2	few	TGTGCCAGCAGTTATCGAGACATAGATGGCTACACCTTC	CASSYRDIDGYTF
-	16	TRBV9	TRBJ1-1	few	TGTGCCAGCAGCGCCCGGAGGGCTCGGGAAACAACTGAAGCTTTCTTT	CASSARRARETTEAFF
TRBD1	15	TRBV14	TRBJ2-1	few	TGTGCCAGCACCGGTGGAGGGACAGGGGTCGTTGAGCAGTTCTTC	CASTGGGTGVVEQFF
-	17	TRBV7-2	TRBJ2-3	few	TGTGCCAGCAGCCAATCCCACCTCCGGGGGAGCACAGATACGCAGTATTTT	CASSQSHLRGSTDTQYF
-	14	TRBV6-5	TRBJ1-5	-	TGTGCCAGCAGTTACTCAGCCCTTAATCAGCCCCAGCATTTT	CASSYSALNQPQHF
-	12	TRBV20-1	TRBJ1-2	-	TGCAGTGCTGAGGACAGCTACTATGGCTACACCTTC	CSAEDSYYGYTF
TRBD1	14	TRBV20-1	TRBJ1-3	few	TGCAGTGCTGACACAGGGGTCGGAGGAAACACCATATATTTT	CSADTGVGGNTIYF
-	15	TRBV5-4	TRBJ2-4	many	TGTGCCAGCAGCTTGAGAGGGGATGGGAAAAACATTCAGTACTTC	CASSLRGDGKNIQYF
-	14	TRBV6-1	TRBJ2-6	few	TGTGCCAGCAGTCCCATGACGGCGGCCAACGTCCTGACTTTC	CASSPMTAANVLTF
TRBD1	18	TRBV18	TRBJ1-1	-	TGTGCCAGCTCACCGCAATTTGGACAGGGACAGACCTTCACTGAAGCTTTCTTT	CASSPQFGQGQTFTEAFF
TRBD1	16	TRBV10-3	TRBJ2-3	few	TGTGCCATCAGGATAACGACAGGGATGGGGACAGATACGCAGTATTTT	CAIRITTGMGTDTQYF
-	16	TRBV3-1	TRBJ2-5	-	TGTGCCAGCAGCCAAGGGGGTCCGGGGGAAGCAGAGACCCAGTACTTC	CASSQGGPGEAETQYF
-	17	TRBV5-1	TRBJ2-4	-	TGCGCCAGCAGCTTGGCCGGACAGACAGCGGTGGATGACATTCAGTACTTC	CASSLAGQTAVDDIQYF
TRBD2	16	TRBV29-1	TRBJ2-1	-	TGCAGCGTTGAAGGGGGTGGGCGGGGGTTCTACAATGAGCAGTTCTTC	CSVEGGGRGFYNEQFF
-	14	TRBV5-1	TRBJ2-1	few	TGCGCCAGCAGCTTGGCCTCGGGGGATGGTGAGCAGTTCTTC	CASSLASGDGEQFF
TRBD1	13	TRBV12-3/TRBV12-4	TRBJ2-5	-	TGTGCCAGCAACCCGACAGGGTTGGAGACCCAGTACTTC	CASNPTGLETQYF
-	16	TRBV20-1	TRBJ2-3	few	TGCAGTGCTAGACCCGGATCCAGCTTCCGCACAGATACGCAGTATTTT	CSARPGSSFRTDTQYF
-	14	TRBV2	TRBJ1-6	few	TGTGCCAGCAGTGGACAGCGGTCCGGTTCACCCCTCCACTTT	CASSGQRSGSPLHF
-	13	TRBV6-5	TRBJ2-5	few	TGTGCCAGCAGGGCTAGCGCCCAAGAGACCCAGTACTTC	CASRASAQETQYF
-	14	TRBV20-1	TRBJ1-4	-	TGCAGTGCTAGAGTTGCCTCGGCGGATGAAAAACTGTTTTTT	CSARVASADEKLFF
-	16	TRBV5-6	TRBJ2-1	many	TGTGCCAGCAGCTTGGCCAAGGGATCCACCTACAATGAGCAGTTCTTC	CASSLAKGSTYNEQFF
-	13	TRBV20-1	TRBJ1-4	-	TGCAGTGCTTGGCCGACACGGAATGAAAAACTGTTTTTT	CSAWPTRNEKLFF
-	16	TRBV7-2	TRBJ1-2	few	TGTGCCAGCAGGCCCCAGACAGGTGGTTTTAACTATGGCTACACCTTC	CASRPQTGGFNYGYTF
TRBD2	15	TRBV7-6	TRBJ2-7	-	TGTGCCAGCAGCTTAGCCGGGACTAGCGTTTACGAGCAGTACTTC	CASSLAGTSVYEQYF
-	15	TRBV6-5	TRBJ2-2	-	TGTGCCAGCAGTTTCGATAGATTTTCCGCCGGGGAGCTGTTTTTT	CASSFDRFSAGELFF
-	11	TRBV30	TRBJ2-2	-	TGTGCCTGGGGAGTCGGCGGGGAGCTGTTTTTT	CAWGVGGELFF
-	14	TRBV6-5	TRBJ2-4	-	TGTGCCAGCAGTTGGGGACGGACCAAAAACATTCAGTACTTC	CASSWGRTKNIQYF
-	14	TRBV5-5	TRBJ1-2	few	TGTGCCAGCAGCCCAGGGTATCTTGACTATGGCTACACCTTC	CASSPGYLDYGYTF